This TCR beta chain appears in the sequencing data of a study of blood T cell repertoires in COVID-19. Across the study: Acute and convalescent COVID-19 samples came from the United States, Italy and Spain. Nucleic acid was either cDNA or gDNA, and it came from T cells, B-cell-depleted T cells, or PBMCs.

V lost 6 bases, J lost 7 bases, and 10 bases lay in between. This CDR3 is built from 13 residues. Clones were read by immunoSEQ multiplex PCR, and TCRdb kept only the in-frame ones, dropping some. The sample holds some 120,000 clones, approximately 89% seen once. This clonotype was obtained from a woman aged 55-69 years with acute or convalescent COVID-19. The chain joins TRBV12-3 or TRBV12-4 to TRBJ1-6, with no clear D. Input material: peripheral blood. The CDR3 here is CASSRLENSPLHF. In DNA, the CDR3 is TGTGCCAGCAGCCGACTTGAGAATTCACCCCTCCACTTT.